Below, one T cell receptor beta chain is given with its context. This entry comes from a study of CD8+ T cells in alopecia areata. RNA extraction and reverse transcription yielded cDNA as sequencing template. Only in-frame clones appear in the TCRdb table, and some are missing; sequencing was by immunoSEQ multiplex PCR. The profile covers some 150,000 clones, with just over 65% appearing a single time and roughly 11% taken by the ten largest. This CDR3 region has 13 residues. The V end lost 6 bases, the J end lost 8 bases, and 14 bases lay between the germline ends. Germline CDR1 reads MNHEY; CDR2 reads SMNVEV (reference sequence). Sorting of CD4+ and CD8+ T cells was performed on PBMCs.

This receptor was identified in a human donor with alopecia areata. The rearrangement joins TRBV27 to TRBJ2-1; D call uncertain. The sample consisted of CD8+ T cells sorted from blood, taken at week 0. In nucleotides, the CDR3 is TGTGCCAGCAGGGGGTGGGTTGGGGATGAGCAGTTCTTC. It specifies CASRGWVGDEQFF.